Listed here are 18 T cell receptor beta chains from one sample, sequenced in a study of regulatory T cells in long-lasting Graves disease. The time point was: persistent/refractory GD, antithyroid drugs over 5 years with positive TRAb. RNA from PBMCs was the source of the TCR library. Sequencing libraries for TCR beta were prepared with iRepertoire HTBI primers and Arm-PCR of CDR3 regions. TCRdb recomputed calls from the multiplex PCR reads with MiXCR, one row per CDR3 protein. The sample lists around 430,000 distinct CDR3 sequences, 20% to 25% seen once, with around 14% in the top ten. The material sequenced was peripheral blood mononuclear cells (PBMCs), taken when the disease was refractory, from a patient treated with antithyroid drugs. The receptors stem from a female donor with Graves disease.

The genes are TRBV6-2 or TRBV6-3 and TRBJ1-1; TRBD1 agrees at 7 bases. V lost 5 bases, J lost 7 bases, and 7 bases stayed unmatched. Germline V CDR1 and CDR2: MNHEY, SVGEGT. The CDR3 is made up of 13 amino acids. The CDR3: CASSVDREHEAFF. CDR3 nucleotide sequence: TGTGCCAGCAGTGTAGACAGGGAACATGAAGCTTTCTTT.

V gene TRBV18 combines with J gene TRBJ1-1, with TRBD1 identical over 8 bases. The germline CDR1 and CDR2 sequences are KGHSH and LQKENI. The length of the CDR3 is 18 residues. Trimming cost V 0 bases and J 0 bases; bases outside gene matches: 9. In DNA form, the CDR3 reads TGTGCCAGCTCACCACCGAATCCGCCAGGGGGCCTGAACACTGAAGCTTTCTTT. As protein: CASSPPNPPGGLNTEAFF.

This clonotype was counted at least ten times. The chain couples TRBV12-3 or TRBV12-4 to TRBJ1-6; possibly TRBD1 for D (6 bases). V gave up 6 bases and J gave up 8 bases, with 14 bases separating them. The CDR3 totals 14 residues. CDR3 sequence reads: CASSLGTSDSPLHF. The CDR3 DNA reads TGTGCCAGCAGCTTGGGGACATCTGATTCACCCCTCCACTTT.

The chain carries TRBV6-1 and TRBJ1-2; TRBD1 agrees at 9 bases. V lost 6 bases and J lost 1; bases outside the gene matches: 12. Germline-derived CDR1 and CDR2 are MNHNS and SASEGT. The CDR3 consists of 17 residues. CDR3: CASRHSVRTGDNYGYTF. The CDR3 nucleotides read TGTGCCAGCAGACACTCCGTCCGGACAGGGGATAACTATGGCTACACCTTC.

The table lists this clonotype with many counts. The rearrangement joins TRBV6-1 to TRBJ1-2; D might be TRBD1 (5 bases). CDR3 size: 15 residues. V dropped 4 bases and J dropped 9 bases, with 21 bases sitting between them. In germline, CDR1 is MNHNS, CDR2 SASEGT. This chain's CDR3 is CASSVPGLSSMSYTF. The CDR3 nucleotides read TGTGCCAGCAGTGTACCGGGACTGAGCTCTATGAGCTACACCTTC.

In this sample, this clonotype turned up many times. The gene calls are TRBV20-1 and TRBJ2-7; D is uncertain. Trimming took 6 bases from V and 0 from J, leaving 9 bases between them. The CDR3 is made up of 12 amino acids. CDR1 DFQATT and CDR2 SNEGSKA come from the germline V gene (reference sequence). The CDR3: CSAPESSYEQYF. CDR3 DNA: TGCAGTGCCCCAGAAAGCTCCTACGAGCAGTACTTC.

This clonotype was picked up many times. The V call is TRBV6-5, the J call TRBJ2-7; the D gene could be TRBD1 or TRBD2 (6 bases each). The CDR3 runs to 15 residues. Germline CDR1 MNHEY, CDR2 SVGAGI. V lost 2 bases and J 3 bases, leaving 14 bases between the germline ends. CDR3 in amino acids: CASSYEAGQYYEQYF. As DNA, the CDR3 is TGTGCCAGCAGTTACGAGGCGGGACAATACTACGAGCAGTACTTC.

This clonotype has ten or more counts. The chain employs TRBV7-3 and TRBJ1-1; D unresolved. The CDR3 loop spans 12 amino acids. V lost 6 bases and J lost 3, with 8 bases in between. Germline CDR1 SGHTA, CDR2 FQGTGA. The CDR3 sequence: CASSITYTEAFF. DNA for the CDR3: TGTGCCAGCAGTATCACCTACACTGAAGCTTTCTTT.

This sequence joins TRBV20-1 and TRBJ1-4, with unresolved D. CDR3 length equals 13 residues. Between the trimmed V and J ends, which lost 6 bases and 0 bases, there was a span of 8 bases. CDR1 is DFQATT, CDR2 SNEGSKA, per germline (reference sequence). Here the CDR3 DNA reads TGCAGTGCCTATGGTGCAACTAATGAAAAACTGTTTTTT. Amino acids: CSAYGATNEKLFF.

This clonotype was detected a few times. The chain joins TRBV20-1 to TRBJ1-1, with D possibly being TRBD1 (6 bases). Trimming left V 6 bases short and J 0 bases short, with 14 bases between. This CDR3 contains 14 residues. CDR1 is DFQATT, CDR2 SNEGSKA, per germline (reference sequence). The chain's CDR3 is CSAPRGGMNTEAFF. CDR3 sequence (DNA): TGCAGTGCCCCGAGGGGGGGCATGAACACTGAAGCTTTCTTT.

In DNA form, the CDR3 reads TGTGCCACCAGTGCCGTAACAGGGGAGTGGTTGCATTTT. Residues: CATSAVTGEWLHF. The rearrangement links TRBV24-1 to TRBJ1-5; 7 bases line up with TRBD1. CDR1 is KGHDR, CDR2 SFDVKD, per germline. The CDR3 is 13 residues long. The junction had 12 bases not matched to a gene; V was cut back by 5 bases and J by 15 bases.

This clonotype appeared many times. The chain has TRBV28 and TRBJ1-5; 10 positions agree with TRBD1. The V gene end was trimmed by 9 bases and the J gene end by 2 bases; junction bases not matched to a gene: 7. The CDR3 has 15 amino acids. Germline V gene data show CDR1 as MDHEN and CDR2 as SYDVKM. The CDR3 coding sequence is TGTGCCAGTGAGGGACAGGGGTTCGGCAATCAGCCCCAGCATTTT. It specifies CASEGQGFGNQPQHF.

This clonotype occurred a few times. The V and J genes are TRBV29-1 and TRBJ2-2, with D unclear. The V end lost 0 bases, the J end lost 5 bases, and 7 bases lay between the germline ends. The germline CDR1 and CDR2 sequences are SQVTM and ANQGSEA. CDR3 length equals 13 residues. The CDR3 coding sequence is TGCAGCGTTGAAGATTTGGGTACCGGGGAGCTGTTTTTT. Amino acids: CSVEDLGTGELFF.

V and J are TRBV6-2 or TRBV6-3 and TRBJ2-7, with 9 bases lining up with TRBD1. The CDR3 length is 15 residues. The germline V gene has CDR1 MNHEY and CDR2 SVGEGT. Trimming at V came to 2 bases and at J to 3 bases, leaving 5 bases not matched to a gene. CDR3 coding DNA: TGTGCCAGCAGTTACCGTTGGACAGGGGTCTACGAGCAGTACTTC. Translation gives CASSYRWTGVYEQYF.

The chain uses TRBV18 and TRBJ2-7; no firm D call. V lost 6 bases to trimming and J lost 1 base, with 16 bases between them. The CDR3 length is 15 residues. Germline assignment: CDR1 KGHSH and CDR2 LQKENI. In DNA form, the CDR3 reads TGTGCCAGCTCTCGAGGTGGCGCCGATTCCTACGAGCAGTACTTC. Its translation: CASSRGGADSYEQYF.

The chain combines TRBV12-3 or TRBV12-4 with TRBJ2-5; 7 bases agree with TRBD1. The CDR3 length is 16 residues. V gave up 3 bases and J gave up 1 base; unmatched junction bases: 8. The CDR3 spells CASSFGDRASQETQYF. DNA for the CDR3: TGTGCCAGCAGTTTCGGGGACAGAGCTAGCCAAGAGACCCAGTACTTC.

The table lists this clonotype with many counts. The rearrangement uses TRBV27 and TRBJ2-7; 12 positions match TRBD2. This CDR3 spans 16 amino acids. V dropped 6 bases and J dropped 3; count of bases not matched to a gene: 9. CDR1 MNHEY and CDR2 SMNVEV come from the germline V gene (reference sequence). The CDR3 sequence: CASRYRLAGGYYEQYF. CDR3 nucleotides: TGTGCCAGCAGATATAGGCTAGCGGGAGGGTACTACGAGCAGTACTTC.

This clonotype was seen ten or more times. The V and J genes are TRBV28 and TRBJ1-2; tentative D call: TRBD1 (5 bases). CDR3 length: 12 amino acids. Germline V CDR1 and CDR2: MDHEN, SYDVKM. V was cut by 4 bases and J by 7 bases, with 10 bases left in between. CDR3 sequence (DNA): TGTGCCAGCAGTTCCGGGACGGTTGGCTACACCTTC. Its protein is CASSSGTVGYTF.